This TCR beta chain derives from a study of blood T cell repertoires in COVID-19. Per the authors' pipeline: Estimation of nucleated cell counts relied on the amplification of reference gene primers. The method was immunoSEQ multiplex PCR; TCRdb's version includes in-frame clones alone and lacks a portion of them. The D gene and trimming were derived from the DNA, and the V and J assignments and clone size from that table. The data show fewer than 40,000 clones, with roughly nine tenths seen just once and around 5% held by the top ten. The sequenced sample consisted of peripheral blood. This clonotype was obtained from a human donor in a cohort sampled during active COVID-19.

DNA of the CDR3: TGTGCCAGCAGCCTGGGCCTGAACACCGGGGAGCTGTTTTTT. Protein sequence: CASSLGLNTGELFF. This chain uses TRBV11-1 with TRBJ2-2, with no clear D. V dropped 5 bases and J dropped 1 base, with 8 bases sitting between them. Germline CDR1 is SGHAT and CDR2 is FQDESV (reference sequence). The CDR3 contains 14 residues.